One sample yielded the 4 T cell receptor beta chains listed below, sequenced in a study of shared clonotypes between healthy human individuals. Sequencing used immunoSEQ multiplex PCR; TCRdb keeps in-frame clones, though not all of them. The sample includes fewer than 3 million clones, around 93% of them seen just once. Sequences were obtained from naive CD4+ T cells from PBMCs. Indicated subset: CD45RA+ positively selected. These receptors were taken from a man younger than 35 in good health. Some clones in this sample may be carry-over from other donors' samples.

The gene calls are TRBV30 and TRBJ2-4; a possible D gene is TRBD1 (5 bases). The germline gives CDR1 GTSNPN, CDR2 SVGIG (reference sequence). The CDR3 totals 11 residues. The ends were cut back, 1 base at V and 7 bases at J, with 5 bases in the middle. The CDR3 protein is CAWSDRNIQYF. The CDR3, as DNA: TGTGCCTGGAGTGACAGGAACATTCAGTACTTC. Full variable domain (remainder filled in from reference TRBV30 and TRBJ2-4): SQTIHQWPATLVQPVGSPLSLECTVEGTSNPNLYWYRQAAGRGLQLLFYSVGIGQISSEVPQNLSASRPQDRQFILSSKKLLLSDSGFYLCAWSDRNIQYFGAGTRLSVL.

The chain uses TRBV6-5 and TRBJ2-7; perhaps D is TRBD1 or TRBD2 (5 bases each). The CDR3 length is 16 residues. The germline V and J ends were trimmed by 3 bases and 4 bases, with 19 bases remaining between them. CDR1 and CDR2 (germline): MNHEY, SVGAGI. CDR3 region: CASSYWASGTTYEQYF. CDR3 coding DNA: TGTGCCAGCAGTTATTGGGCTAGTGGGACCACTTACGAGCAGTACTTC.

The chain carries TRBV5-6 and TRBJ1-2; 7 bases align to TRBD1. The CDR3 length is 15 residues. Germline V gene sequence: CDR1 SGHDT, CDR2 YYEEEE. V lost 0 bases to trimming and J lost 6 bases; unmatched junction nucleotides: 8. The CDR3, as DNA: TGTGCCAGCAGCTTGGGCCGGGTCAGGGGGAATGGCTACACCTTC. This encodes CASSLGRVRGNGYTF.

Regarding this clone: This sample also contains other DNA sequences that code for the same CDR3. V and J are TRBV28 and TRBJ1-4; 7 bases fit TRBD1. Germline values: CDR1 MDHEN, CDR2 SYDVKM. The V and J ends lost 5 bases and 7 bases, in that order; junction bases with no gene match: 7. This CDR3 contains 14 residues. CDR3 sequence (DNA): TGTGCCAGCAGTCTGACAGGGCTGGGTGAAAAACTGTTTTTT. Encoded protein: CASSLTGLGEKLFF.